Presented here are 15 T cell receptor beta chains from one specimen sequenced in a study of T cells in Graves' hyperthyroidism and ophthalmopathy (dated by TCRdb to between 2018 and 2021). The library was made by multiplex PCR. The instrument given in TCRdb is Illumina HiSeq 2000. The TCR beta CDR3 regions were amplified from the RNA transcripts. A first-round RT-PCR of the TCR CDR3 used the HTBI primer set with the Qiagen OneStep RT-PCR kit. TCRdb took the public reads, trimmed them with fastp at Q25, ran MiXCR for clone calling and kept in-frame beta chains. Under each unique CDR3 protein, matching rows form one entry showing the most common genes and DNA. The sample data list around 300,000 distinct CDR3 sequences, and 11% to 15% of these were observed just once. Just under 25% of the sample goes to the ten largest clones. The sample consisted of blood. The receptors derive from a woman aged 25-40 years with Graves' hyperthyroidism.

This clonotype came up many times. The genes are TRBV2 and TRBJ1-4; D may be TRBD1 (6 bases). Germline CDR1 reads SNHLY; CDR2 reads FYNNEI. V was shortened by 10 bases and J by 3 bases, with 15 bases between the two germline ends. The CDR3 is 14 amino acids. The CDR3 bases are TGTGCCACAAATGAGGGGGAGGCTAATGAAAAACTGTTTTTT. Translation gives CATNEGEANEKLFF.

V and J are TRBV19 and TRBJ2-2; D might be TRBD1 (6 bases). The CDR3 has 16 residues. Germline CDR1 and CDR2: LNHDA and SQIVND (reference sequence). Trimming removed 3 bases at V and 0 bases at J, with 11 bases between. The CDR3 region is CASSISGAANTGELFF. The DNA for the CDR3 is TGTGCCAGTAGTATCTCAGGGGCGGCGAACACCGGGGAGCTGTTTTTT.

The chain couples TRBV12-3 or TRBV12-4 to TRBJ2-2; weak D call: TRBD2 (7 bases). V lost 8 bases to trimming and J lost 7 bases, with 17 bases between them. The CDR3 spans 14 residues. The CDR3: CASDNGGASGELFF. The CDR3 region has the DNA TGTGCCAGCGACAATGGGGGGGCGAGCGGGGAGCTGTTTTTT.

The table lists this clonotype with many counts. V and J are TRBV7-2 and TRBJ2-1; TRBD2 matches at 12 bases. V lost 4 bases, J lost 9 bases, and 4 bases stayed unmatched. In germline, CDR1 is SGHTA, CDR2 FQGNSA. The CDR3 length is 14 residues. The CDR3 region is CASSSTSGGTEQFF. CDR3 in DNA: TGTGCCAGCAGCTCCACTAGCGGGGGGACTGAGCAGTTCTTC.

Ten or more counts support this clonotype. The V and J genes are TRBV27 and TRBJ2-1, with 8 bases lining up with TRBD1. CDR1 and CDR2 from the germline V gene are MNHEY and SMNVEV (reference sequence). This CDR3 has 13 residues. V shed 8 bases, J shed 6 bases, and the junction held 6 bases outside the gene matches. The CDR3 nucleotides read TGTGCCAGCCGGACAGGGCGAAGCAATGAGCAGTTCTTC. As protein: CASRTGRSNEQFF.

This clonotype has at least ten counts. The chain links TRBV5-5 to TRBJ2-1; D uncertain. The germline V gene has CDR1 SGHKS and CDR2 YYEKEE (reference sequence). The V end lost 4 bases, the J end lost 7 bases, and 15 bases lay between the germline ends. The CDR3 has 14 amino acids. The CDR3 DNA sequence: TGTGCCAGCAGCCCAAACGCGGTTGGTAATGAGCAGTTCTTC. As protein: CASSPNAVGNEQFF.

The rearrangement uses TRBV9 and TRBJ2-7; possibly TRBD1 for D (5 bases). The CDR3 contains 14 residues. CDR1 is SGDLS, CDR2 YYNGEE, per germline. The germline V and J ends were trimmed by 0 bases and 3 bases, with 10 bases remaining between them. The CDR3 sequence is CASSVEVGVYEQYF. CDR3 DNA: TGTGCCAGCAGCGTAGAAGTAGGGGTCTACGAGCAGTACTTC. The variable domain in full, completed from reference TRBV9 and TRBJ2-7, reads DSGVTQTPKHLITATGQRVTLRCSPRSGDLSVYWYQQSLDQGLQFLIQYYNGEERAKGNILERFSAQQFPDLHSELNLSSLELGDSALYFCASSVEVGVYEQYFGPGTRLTVT.

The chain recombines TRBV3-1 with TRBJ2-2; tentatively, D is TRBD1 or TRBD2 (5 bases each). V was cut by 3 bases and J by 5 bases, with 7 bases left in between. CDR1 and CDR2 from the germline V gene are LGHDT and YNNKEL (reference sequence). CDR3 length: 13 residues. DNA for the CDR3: TGTGCCAGCAGCCAGGGACGGACCGGGGAGCTGTTTTTT. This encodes CASSQGRTGELFF.

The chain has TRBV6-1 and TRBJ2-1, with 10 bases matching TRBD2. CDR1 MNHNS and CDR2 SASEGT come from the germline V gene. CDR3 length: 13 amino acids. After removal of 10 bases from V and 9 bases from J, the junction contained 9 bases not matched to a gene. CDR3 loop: CATGGLAATEQFF. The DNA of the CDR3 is TGTGCCACCGGCGGACTAGCGGCTACTGAGCAGTTCTTC.

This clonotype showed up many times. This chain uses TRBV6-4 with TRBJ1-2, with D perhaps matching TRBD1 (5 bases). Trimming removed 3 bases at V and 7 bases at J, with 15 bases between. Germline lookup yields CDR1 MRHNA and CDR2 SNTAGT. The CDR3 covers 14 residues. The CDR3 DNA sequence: TGTGCCAGCAGTGAGGGGGGTCGGACATCTGGCTACACCTTC. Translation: CASSEGGRTSGYTF.

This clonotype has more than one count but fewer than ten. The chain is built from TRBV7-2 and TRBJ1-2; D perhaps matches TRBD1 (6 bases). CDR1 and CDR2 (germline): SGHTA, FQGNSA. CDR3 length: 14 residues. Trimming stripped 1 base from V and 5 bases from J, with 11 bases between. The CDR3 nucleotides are TGTGCCAGCAGCTTAGAGGTCAGGGGATATGGCTACACCTTC. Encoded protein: CASSLEVRGYGYTF.

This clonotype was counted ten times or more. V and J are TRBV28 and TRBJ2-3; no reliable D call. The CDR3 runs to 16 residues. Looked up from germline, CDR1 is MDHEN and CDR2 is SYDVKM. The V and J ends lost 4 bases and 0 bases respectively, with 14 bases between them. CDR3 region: CASSSLAGESTDTQYF. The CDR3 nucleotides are TGTGCCAGCAGTTCGTTGGCCGGCGAGAGCACAGATACGCAGTATTTT.

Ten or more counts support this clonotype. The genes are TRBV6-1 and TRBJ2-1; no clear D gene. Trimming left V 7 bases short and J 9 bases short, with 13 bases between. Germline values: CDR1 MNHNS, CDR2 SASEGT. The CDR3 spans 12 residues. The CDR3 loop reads CASTKSVSEQFF. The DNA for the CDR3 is TGTGCCAGCACGAAGTCGGTATCTGAGCAGTTCTTC.

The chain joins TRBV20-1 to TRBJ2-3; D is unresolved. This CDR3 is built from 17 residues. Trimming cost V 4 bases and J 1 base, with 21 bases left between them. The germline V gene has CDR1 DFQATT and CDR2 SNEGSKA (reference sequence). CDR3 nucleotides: TGCAGTGCTACGATTAAATTGACGAGCGTAGGCACAGATACGCAGTATTTT. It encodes CSATIKLTSVGTDTQYF.

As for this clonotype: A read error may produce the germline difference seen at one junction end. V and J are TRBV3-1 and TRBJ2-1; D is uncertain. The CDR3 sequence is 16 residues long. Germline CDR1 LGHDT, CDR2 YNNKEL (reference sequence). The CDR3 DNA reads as TGTGCCAGCAGCCAAGTTCGGTCTACAGTTCGGAATGAGCAGTCCTTC. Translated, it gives CASSQVRSTVRNEQSF.